The rows below give T cell receptor beta chains drawn from one sample of a study of control samples from healthy donors and cancer patients. The data were produced by immunoSEQ multiplex PCR, yet TCRdb's version contains in-frame clones alone and is incomplete. The sample contains approximately 170,000 clones, 85% to 95% of which appear only once. The source material was blood. The receptor set was obtained from a young man in good health. CDR3s include the opening cysteine and the closing phenylalanine or tryptophan. The order of the fields is J gene, D gene, V gene, clone size, CDR3 DNA, CDR3 protein. The D gene is left open where the match is weak. Not every row has a clone size; where given, it reads once, few, many or a size class.

TRBJ1-5	TRBD1	TRBV10-2	-	TGCGCCAGCAGTGACTCGACAGGGGGCGGACAGCCCCAGCATTTT	CASSDSTGGGQPQHF
TRBJ1-2	-	TRBV4-1	-	TGCGCCAGCAGCCAGGGGCTTGGCTACACCTTC	CASSQGLGYTF
TRBJ1-3	-	TRBV5-6	-	TGTGCCAGCAGCTTTCTCGGCCTCGGAAACACCATATATTTT	CASSFLGLGNTIYF
TRBJ1-5	-	TRBV30	few	TGTGCCTGGAGTGTCGGGGGAAATAGCAATCAGCCCCAGCATTTT	CAWSVGGNSNQPQHF
TRBJ2-7	TRBD1	TRBV5-5	-	TGTGCCAGCAGCTATTCGACAGGGACGGCCTACGAGCAGTACTTC	CASSYSTGTAYEQYF
TRBJ1-2	-	TRBV30	-	TGTGCCTGGAGTACCTGGACCGGCTACACCTTC	CAWSTWTGYTF
TRBJ1-4	-	TRBV9	-	TGTGCCAGCGCTCCGGGACGGCCTAATGAAAAACTGTTTTTT	CASAPGRPNEKLFF
TRBJ1-2	-	TRBV3-1/TRBV3-2	-	TGTGCCAGCAGATCGGGCGGGGGGAATGGCTACACCTTC	CASRSGGGNGYTF
TRBJ1-5	-	TRBV6-5	-	TGTGCCAGCTCCAAAATCAGGAAAGGTCAGCCCCAGCATTTT	CASSKIRKGQPQHF
TRBJ1-2	TRBD1	TRBV30	-	TGTGCCTGGACACGGGGACAGGGGGCGAAAGGCTACACCTTC	CAWTRGQGAKGYTF
TRBJ2-2	TRBD1	TRBV5-1	-	TGCGCCAGCAGCCCGGGACAGGGAAGGGGCGGGGAGCTGTTTTTT	CASSPGQGRGGELFF
TRBJ1-1	-	TRBV29-1	-	TGCAGCGTTGAAGAGGGCACTGAAGCTTTCTTT	CSVEEGTEAFF
TRBJ1-1	-	TRBV7-2	-	TGTGCCAGCAGCTTAGTAGGCGGTATGAACACTGAAGCTTTCTTT	CASSLVGGMNTEAFF
TRBJ2-5	-	TRBV27	-	TGTGCCAGCAGTTTAAGGGGGGCCCAAGAGACCCAGTACTTC	CASSLRGAQETQYF
TRBJ1-2	TRBD1	TRBV19	-	TGTGCCAGTACACAGGGGCGCGGACTATCTTATGACTACACCTTC	CASTQGRGLSYDYTF
TRBJ1-6	-	TRBV7-9	-	TGTGCCAGCAGCTTAGGATCACCTACTAATTCACCCCTCCACTTT	CASSLGSPTNSPLHF
TRBJ1-3	-	TRBV10-3	-	TGTGCCATCATGGGCAGCGCCGTTGGAAACACCATATATTTT	CAIMGSAVGNTIYF
TRBJ1-6	-	TRBV6-5	-	TGTGCCAGCAGTCCCCGGCGGGGAAATTCACCCCTCCACTTT	CASSPRRGNSPLHF
TRBJ1-1	-	TRBV5-1	-	TGCGCCAGCAGCTTGGAGGCGGGACATGCTTTCTTT	CASSLEAGHAFF
TRBJ2-3	TRBD1	TRBV19	-	TGTGCCAGTAGACTCGGACAGGGTGCCACAGATACGCAGTATTTT	CASRLGQGATDTQYF
TRBJ2-5	-	TRBV6-1	-	TGTGCCAGCAGTGAAGCAGGACAGAAAGAGACCCAGTACTTC	CASSEAGQKETQYF
TRBJ1-5	-	TRBV10-3	-	TGTGCCATCAGTGATTTGGATGATAGCAATCAGCCCCAGCATTTT	CAISDLDDSNQPQHF
TRBJ2-3	-	TRBV11-3	-	TGTGCCAGCAGCCAGACTAGAGGATCAGATACGCAGTATTTT	CASSQTRGSDTQYF
TRBJ1-1	-	TRBV6-2/TRBV6-3	-	TGTGCCAGCAGCTCCCCGCAGGGTTATTACGTGAACACTGAAGCTTTCTTT	CASSSPQGYYVNTEAFF
TRBJ2-1	-	TRBV5-1	-	TGCGCCAGCAGCTTGTTTCGGGGTTCCCAAGGGAATGAGCAGTTCTTC	CASSLFRGSQGNEQFF
TRBJ1-2	-	TRBV7-9	-	TGTGCCAGCAGCACATCTAACTATGGCTACACCTTC	CASSTSNYGYTF
TRBJ1-5	-	TRBV30	once	TGTGCCTGGAGTAAGGGAAATCAGCCCCAGCATTTT	CAWSKGNQPQHF
TRBJ1-2	-	TRBV9	-	TGTGCCAGCAGCGACCCGGATAGCCGCTATGGCTACACCTTC	CASSDPDSRYGYTF
TRBJ1-5	-	TRBV19	few	TGTGCCAGTAGTATTAGTTTTAGGGGGAATCAGCCCCAGCATTTT	CASSISFRGNQPQHF
TRBJ1-6	-	TRBV7-2	-	TGTGCCAGCAGCATTAGACTCCAAAGGGGTTCACCCCTCCACTTT	CASSIRLQRGSPLHF
TRBJ2-3	-	TRBV19	-	TGTGCCAGTAGTGGGTCAGATACGCAGTATTTT	CASSGSDTQYF
TRBJ1-2	-	TRBV20-1	-	TGCAGTGCTAGCGATGGCTACACCTTC	CSASDGYTF
TRBJ1-2	TRBD1	TRBV18	-	TGTGCCAGCTCTAAGGACAGGAACGATGGCTACACCTTC	CASSKDRNDGYTF
TRBJ2-1	-	TRBV5-4	-	TGTGCCAGCAGGTCACCCCCGGGACTTGAGCAGTTCTTC	CASRSPPGLEQFF